This paragraph covers one TCR beta chain sequence. The data were obtained in a study of blood T cell repertoires in COVID-19. About the study: Sample material is recorded as cDNA or gDNA derived from T cells, B-cell-depleted T cells, or PBMCs.

Authors' methods: Amplification with reference gene primers provided the estimates of nucleated cell counts. Profiling relied on immunoSEQ multiplex PCR, and the TCRdb table lists in-frame clones only, not all of them. V, J and clone size were drawn from that table, and D and trimming were deduced from the DNA. The table has roughly 200,000 clones, around 82% seen once. The sample consisted of peripheral blood. The TCR originated in a middle-aged man with active or convalescent COVID-19.

The CDR3 reads CASSAGHLSPYGYTF. The CDR3 DNA follows: TGTGCCAGCAGTGCGGGACACCTTAGTCCCTATGGCTACACCTTC. V and J are TRBV6-4 and TRBJ1-2; D is possibly TRBD1 (6 bases). Between the trimmed V and J ends, which lost 4 bases and 4 bases, there was a span of 16 bases. The CDR3 loop spans 15 amino acids. Germline V lookup: CDR1 MRHNA, CDR2 SNTAGT.